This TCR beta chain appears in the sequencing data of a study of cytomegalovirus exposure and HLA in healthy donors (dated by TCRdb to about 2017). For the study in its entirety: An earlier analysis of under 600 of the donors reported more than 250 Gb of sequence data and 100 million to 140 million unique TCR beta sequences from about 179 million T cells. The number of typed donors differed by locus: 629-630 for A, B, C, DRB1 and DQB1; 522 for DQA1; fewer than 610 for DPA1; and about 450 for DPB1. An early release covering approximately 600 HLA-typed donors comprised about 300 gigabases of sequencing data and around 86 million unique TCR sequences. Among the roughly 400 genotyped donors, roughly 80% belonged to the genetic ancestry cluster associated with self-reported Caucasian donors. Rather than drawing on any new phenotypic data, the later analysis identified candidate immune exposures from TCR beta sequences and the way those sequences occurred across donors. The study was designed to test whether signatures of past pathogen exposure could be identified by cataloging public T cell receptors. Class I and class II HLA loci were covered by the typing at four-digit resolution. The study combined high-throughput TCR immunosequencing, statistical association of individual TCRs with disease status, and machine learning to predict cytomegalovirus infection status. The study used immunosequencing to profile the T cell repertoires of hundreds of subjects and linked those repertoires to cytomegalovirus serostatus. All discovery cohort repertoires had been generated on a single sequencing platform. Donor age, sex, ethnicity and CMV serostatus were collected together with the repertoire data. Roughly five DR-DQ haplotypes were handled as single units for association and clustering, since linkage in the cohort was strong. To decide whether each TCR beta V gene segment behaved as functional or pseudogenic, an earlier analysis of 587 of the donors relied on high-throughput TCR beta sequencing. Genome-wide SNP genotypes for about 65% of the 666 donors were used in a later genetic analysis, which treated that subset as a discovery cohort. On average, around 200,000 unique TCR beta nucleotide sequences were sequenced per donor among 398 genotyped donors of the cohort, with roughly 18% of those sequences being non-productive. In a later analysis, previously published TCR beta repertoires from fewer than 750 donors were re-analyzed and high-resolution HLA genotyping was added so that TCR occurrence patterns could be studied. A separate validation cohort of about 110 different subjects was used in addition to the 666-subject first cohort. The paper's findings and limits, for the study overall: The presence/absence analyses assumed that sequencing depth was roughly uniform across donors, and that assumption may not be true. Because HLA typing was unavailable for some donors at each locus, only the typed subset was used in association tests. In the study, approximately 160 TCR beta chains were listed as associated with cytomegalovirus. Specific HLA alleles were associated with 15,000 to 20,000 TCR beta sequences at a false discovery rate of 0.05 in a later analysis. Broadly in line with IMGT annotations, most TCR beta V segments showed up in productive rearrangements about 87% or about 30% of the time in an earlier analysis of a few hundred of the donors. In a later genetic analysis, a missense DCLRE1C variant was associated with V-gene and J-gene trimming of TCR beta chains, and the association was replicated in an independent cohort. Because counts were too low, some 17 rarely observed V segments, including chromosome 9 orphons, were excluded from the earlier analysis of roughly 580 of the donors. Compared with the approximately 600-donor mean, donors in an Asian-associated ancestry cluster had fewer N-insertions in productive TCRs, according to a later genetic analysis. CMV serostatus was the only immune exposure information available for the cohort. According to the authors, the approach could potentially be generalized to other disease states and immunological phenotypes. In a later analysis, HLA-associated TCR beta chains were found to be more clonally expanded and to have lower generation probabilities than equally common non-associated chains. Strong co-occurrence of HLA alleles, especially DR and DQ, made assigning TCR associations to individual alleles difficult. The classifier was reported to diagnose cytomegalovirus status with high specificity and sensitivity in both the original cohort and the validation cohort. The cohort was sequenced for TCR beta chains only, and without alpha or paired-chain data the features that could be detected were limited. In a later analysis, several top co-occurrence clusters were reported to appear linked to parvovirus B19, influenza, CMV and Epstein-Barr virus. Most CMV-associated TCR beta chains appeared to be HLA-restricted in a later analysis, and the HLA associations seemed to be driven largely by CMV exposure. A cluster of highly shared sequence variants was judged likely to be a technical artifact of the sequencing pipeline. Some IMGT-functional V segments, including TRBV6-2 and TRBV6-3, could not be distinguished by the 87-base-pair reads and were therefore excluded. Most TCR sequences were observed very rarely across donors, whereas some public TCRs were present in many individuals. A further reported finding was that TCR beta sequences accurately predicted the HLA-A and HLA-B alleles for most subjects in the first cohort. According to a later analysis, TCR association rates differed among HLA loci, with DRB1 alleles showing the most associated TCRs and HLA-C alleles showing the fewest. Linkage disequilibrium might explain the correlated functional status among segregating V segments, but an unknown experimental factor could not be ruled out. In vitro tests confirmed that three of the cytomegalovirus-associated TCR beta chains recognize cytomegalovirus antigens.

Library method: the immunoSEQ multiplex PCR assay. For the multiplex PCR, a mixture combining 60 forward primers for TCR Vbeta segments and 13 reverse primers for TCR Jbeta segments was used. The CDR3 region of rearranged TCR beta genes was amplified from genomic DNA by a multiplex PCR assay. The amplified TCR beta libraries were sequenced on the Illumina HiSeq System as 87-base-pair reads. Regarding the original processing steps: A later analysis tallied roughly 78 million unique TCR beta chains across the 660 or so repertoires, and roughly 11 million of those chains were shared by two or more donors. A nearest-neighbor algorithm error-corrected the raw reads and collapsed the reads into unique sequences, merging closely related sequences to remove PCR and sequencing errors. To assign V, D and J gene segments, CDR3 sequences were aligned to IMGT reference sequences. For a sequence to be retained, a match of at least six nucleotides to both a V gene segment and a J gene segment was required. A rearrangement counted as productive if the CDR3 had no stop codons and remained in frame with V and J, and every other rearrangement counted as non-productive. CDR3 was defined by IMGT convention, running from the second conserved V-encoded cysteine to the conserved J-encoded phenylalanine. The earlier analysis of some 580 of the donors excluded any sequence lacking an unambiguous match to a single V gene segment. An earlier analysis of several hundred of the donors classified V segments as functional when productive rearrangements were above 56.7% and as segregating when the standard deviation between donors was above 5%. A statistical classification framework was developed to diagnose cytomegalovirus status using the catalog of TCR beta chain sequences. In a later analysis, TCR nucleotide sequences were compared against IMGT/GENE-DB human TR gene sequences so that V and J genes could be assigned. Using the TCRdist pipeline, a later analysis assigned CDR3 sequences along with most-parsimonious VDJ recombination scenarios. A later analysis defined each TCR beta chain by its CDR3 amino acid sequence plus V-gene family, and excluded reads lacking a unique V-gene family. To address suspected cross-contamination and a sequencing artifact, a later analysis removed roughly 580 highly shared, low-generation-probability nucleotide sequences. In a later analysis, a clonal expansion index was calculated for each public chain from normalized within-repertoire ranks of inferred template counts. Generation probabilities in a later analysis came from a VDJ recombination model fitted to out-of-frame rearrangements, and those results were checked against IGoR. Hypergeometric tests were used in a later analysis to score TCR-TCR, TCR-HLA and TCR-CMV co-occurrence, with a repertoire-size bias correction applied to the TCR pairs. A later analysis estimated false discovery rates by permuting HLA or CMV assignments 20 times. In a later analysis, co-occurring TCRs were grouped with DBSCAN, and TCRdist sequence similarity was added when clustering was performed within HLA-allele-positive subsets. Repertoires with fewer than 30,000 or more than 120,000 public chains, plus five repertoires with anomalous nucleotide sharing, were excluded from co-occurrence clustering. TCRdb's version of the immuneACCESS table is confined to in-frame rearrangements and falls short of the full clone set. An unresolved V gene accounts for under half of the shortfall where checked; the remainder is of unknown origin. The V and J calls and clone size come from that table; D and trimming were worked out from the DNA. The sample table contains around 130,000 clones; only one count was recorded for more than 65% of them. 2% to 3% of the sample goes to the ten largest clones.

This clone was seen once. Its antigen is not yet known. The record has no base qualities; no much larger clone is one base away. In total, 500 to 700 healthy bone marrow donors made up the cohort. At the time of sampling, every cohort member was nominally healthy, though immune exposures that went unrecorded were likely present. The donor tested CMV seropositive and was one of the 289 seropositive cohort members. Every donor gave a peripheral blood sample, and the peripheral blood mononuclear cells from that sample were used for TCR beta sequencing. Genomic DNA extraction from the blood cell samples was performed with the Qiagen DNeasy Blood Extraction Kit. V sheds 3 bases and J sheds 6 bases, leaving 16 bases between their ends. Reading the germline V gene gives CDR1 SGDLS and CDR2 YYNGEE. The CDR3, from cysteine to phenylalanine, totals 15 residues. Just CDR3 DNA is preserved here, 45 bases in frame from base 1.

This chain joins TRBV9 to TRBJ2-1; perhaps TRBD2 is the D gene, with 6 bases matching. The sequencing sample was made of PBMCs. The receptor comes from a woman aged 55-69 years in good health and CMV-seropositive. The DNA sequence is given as TGTGCCAGCAGCGGACGGTCGGGGGACCCCAATGAGCAGTTCTTC. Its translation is CASSGRSGDPNEQFF.